The 22 T cell receptor beta chains in this list originate from one sample, sequenced in a study of blood T cells in healthy people across ages. A second about 7 to 11 cycle PCR used barcoded and J-beta primers. TCRdb re-analysed the 5' RACE reads in MiXCR, keeping a single row per CDR3 protein. The sample lists around 870,000 distinct CDR3 sequences; more than 25% were seen once. The sample was blood. All receptors come from an elderly woman in good health.

The gene calls are TRBV28 and TRBJ2-7, with TRBD2 matching 12 bases. The CDR3 contains 16 residues. Germline V CDR1 and CDR2: MDHEN, SYDVKM. V was pared by 7 bases and J by 5 bases, with 12 bases of the junction left unmatched. The CDR3 protein is CASNPLASGGAHEQYF. For the CDR3, the DNA is TGTGCCAGCAATCCTCTGGCTAGCGGGGGGGCCCACGAGCAGTACTTC.

Points on this clonotype: A much larger clone lies one base from this, so it may be a read error. This rearrangement joins TRBV7-2 to TRBJ2-3; the match to TRBD2 covers 7 bases. The CDR3 runs 15 residues. Germline CDR1 is SGHTA and CDR2 is FQGNSA. V was pared by 10 bases and J by 0 bases, with 10 bases of the junction left unmatched. The CDR3 sequence is CANNTFGGSTDTQYF. The CDR3 DNA follows: TGTGCCAACAACACCTTCGGGGGGAGCACAGATACGCAGTATTTT.

This clonotype was recorded a few times. The DNA of the CDR3 is TGTGCCAGCAGTCTAGGCCTAAGGACGGTCCCCGATGGCTACACCTTC. It encodes CASSLGLRTVPDGYTF. This rearrangement joins TRBV27 to TRBJ1-2, with D unclear. CDR3 size: 16 residues. V was clipped by 5 bases and J by 6 bases, with 22 bases between them. Germline V gene lookup returns CDR1 MNHEY and CDR2 SMNVEV (reference sequence).

This chain uses TRBV5-6 with TRBJ1-6; D gene ambiguous. CDR3 length: 16 residues. V lost 3 bases to trimming and J lost 0 bases, with 10 bases between them. The germline gives CDR1 SGHDT, CDR2 YYEEEE. The CDR3 spells CASSSSDSSYNSPLHF. DNA of the CDR3: TGTGCCAGCAGCTCGTCAGATAGCTCCTATAATTCACCCCTCCACTTT.

The chain carries TRBV24-1 and TRBJ2-2; no reliable D call. CDR1 KGHDR and CDR2 SFDVKD come from the germline V gene. This CDR3 has 12 residues. The V gene lost 5 bases and the J gene lost 3 bases, with 3 bases spanning the gap. This chain's CDR3 is CATSADTGELFF. The CDR3 DNA reads TGTGCCACCAGTGCTGACACCGGGGAGCTGTTTTTT.

The CDR3 here is CASSQEEGTYGYTF. The CDR3 bases are TGCGCCAGCAGCCAAGAGGAGGGCACCTATGGCTACACCTTC. V is TRBV4-3 and J is TRBJ1-2; D uncertain. With 0 bases removed from V and 4 bases from J, the gap between germline ends came to 9 bases. The germline CDR1 and CDR2 sequences are LGHNA and YSLEER. This CDR3 spans 14 amino acids.

Comment on this clonotype: This could be a read error, since a much larger clone is one nucleotide away. J is TRBJ2-3 and V is TRBV12-3 or TRBV12-4; D is uncertain. This CDR3 has 12 residues. V was trimmed by 3 bases and J by 9 bases, leaving 10 bases between them. CDR3 sequence (DNA): TGTGCCAGCAGTTTTAACCTATACACGCAGTATTTT. Protein sequence: CASSFNLYTQYF.

V is TRBV4-1 and J is TRBJ2-6; TRBD2 agrees at 8 bases. The germline V gene has CDR1 MGHRA and CDR2 YSYEKL. Trimming removed 1 base from V and 0 bases from J; junction bases left unmatched: 5. The CDR3 spans 18 residues. CDR3 amino acids: CASSQVGLAGSGANVLTF. The DNA of the CDR3 is TGCGCCAGCAGCCAAGTAGGGCTAGCGGGCTCTGGGGCCAACGTCCTGACTTTC.

This clonotype was counted many times. The chain recombines TRBV28 with TRBJ2-7; weak D call: TRBD2 (6 bases). Germline-derived CDR1 and CDR2 are MDHEN and SYDVKM. The CDR3 length is 12 residues. V shed 3 bases and J shed 9 bases, with 12 bases lying between them. CDR3 in DNA: TGTGCCAGCAGTTTCATATACGGGGGGCAGTACTTC. Protein product: CASSFIYGGQYF.

Regarding this clonotype: Its ends do not fully match the called genes, so a read error is possible. This chain uses TRBV30 with TRBJ2-6; tentative D call: TRBD1 (5 bases). CDR3 size: 13 residues. Germline lookup yields CDR1 GTSNPN and CDR2 SVGIG (reference sequence). DNA for the CDR3: TGTGCCTGGAGTTACTCTGGGGCCAACGTCCGGACTTTC. Translated: CAWSYSGANVRTF.

The chain recombines TRBV5-1 with TRBJ1-4; D unclear. The length of the CDR3 is 12 residues. Trimming cost V 2 bases and J 8 bases, with 7 bases left between them. Germline V gene sequence: CDR1 SGHRS, CDR2 YFSETQ. CDR3 DNA: TGCGCCAGCAGCTTCAACAGAGAAAAACTGTTTTTT. This gives the protein CASSFNREKLFF.

This clonotype was observed many times. This rearrangement joins TRBV6-6 to TRBJ1-5; a weak D match, TRBD1 (6 bases). The V gene lost 2 bases and the J gene lost 6 bases, with 11 bases spanning the gap. The germline V gene encodes CDR1 MNHNY and CDR2 SVGAGI (reference sequence). CDR3 size: 14 residues. The CDR3 DNA reads TGTGCCAGCAGTTACGAGGACAGTCTTCAGCCCCAGCATTTT. Its translation is CASSYEDSLQPQHF.

In its sample, this clonotype was seen many times. V gene TRBV4-3 combines with J gene TRBJ2-1; D is possibly TRBD1 (6 bases). Trimming cost V 0 bases and J 4 bases, with 10 bases left between them. In germline, CDR1 is LGHNA, CDR2 YSLEER. The CDR3 sequence is 15 residues long. CDR3 nucleotide sequence: TGCGCCAGCAGCCAAGACAGGGGCAAATACAATGAGCAGTTCTTC. Translation gives CASSQDRGKYNEQFF.

This clonotype was detected ten times or more. The gene calls are TRBV7-2 and TRBJ2-1; D possibly corresponds to TRBD2 (6 bases). Looked up from germline, CDR1 is SGHTA and CDR2 is FQGNSA. Trimming cost V 4 bases and J 7 bases, with 8 bases left between them. There are 12 residues in the CDR3. Here the CDR3 reads CASSWDWNEQFF. In nucleotides, the CDR3 is TGTGCCAGCAGCTGGGACTGGAATGAGCAGTTCTTC.

This clonotype showed up many times. The chain combines TRBV27 with TRBJ2-3, with 8 bases fitting TRBD2. Germline assignment: CDR1 MNHEY and CDR2 SMNVEV (reference sequence). V trimming: 5 bases; J trimming: 2 bases; junction bases outside the gene matches: 12. The CDR3 length is 17 residues. CDR3 in DNA: TGTGCCAGCAGTGGGGCCCTTAGCGGGACTCACACAGATACGCAGTATTTT. Translated: CASSGALSGTHTDTQYF.

The sample holds many counts of this clonotype. This chain joins TRBV5-6 and TRBJ2-1, with a possible D match to TRBD2 (5 bases). The CDR3 is 10 residues long. Germline V gene data show CDR1 as SGHDT and CDR2 as YYEEEE. Trimming shortened V by 7 bases and J by 9 bases, and 8 bases separated the two germline ends. This chain's CDR3 is CASCRGEQFF. As DNA, the CDR3 is TGTGCCAGCTGTCGGGGTGAGCAGTTCTTC.

This chain connects TRBV20-1 to TRBJ2-1, with TRBD1 as a possible D gene (5 bases). The CDR3 consists of 13 residues. Trimming took off 3 bases at V and 3 bases at J, with 9 bases between the two ends. Germline CDR1 and CDR2: DFQATT and SNEGSKA (reference sequence). The CDR3 is CSARQGNYNEQFF. The CDR3 nucleotides are TGCAGTGCTAGGCAGGGAAACTACAATGAGCAGTTCTTC.

This sequence joins TRBV6-2 or TRBV6-3 and TRBJ1-5; TRBD1 agrees at 7 bases. In germline, CDR1 is MNHEY, CDR2 SVGEGT. This CDR3 has 15 residues. J lost 3 bases, V lost 2 bases, and 4 bases had no gene match. As DNA, the CDR3 is TGTGCCAGCAGTTACGTGGGACAGCTCAATCAGCCCCAGCATTTT. Its translation: CASSYVGQLNQPQHF.

The V call is TRBV6-1, the J call TRBJ1-6; D is unresolved. Deletions cut 6 bases from V and 4 bases from J, with 22 bases between. CDR1 is MNHNS and CDR2 is SASEGT in the germline V gene. This CDR3 spans 18 amino acids. Here the CDR3 DNA reads TGTGCCAGCAGCTCACCCGGAGGAGGGTCGGATTATAATTCACCCCTCCACTTT. Its protein product is CASSSPGGGSDYNSPLHF.

This clonotype was seen only a few times. This chain uses TRBV5-5 with TRBJ2-2, with unresolved D. Germline-derived CDR1 and CDR2 are SGHKS and YYEKEE (reference sequence). The CDR3 contains 14 residues. V was trimmed by 3 bases and J by 1 base, leaving 7 bases between them. CDR3 protein: CASSSDGNTGELFF. The CDR3 DNA reads as TGTGCCAGCAGCTCTGACGGGAACACCGGGGAGCTGTTTTTT.

As regards this clonotype: A read error may produce the germline difference seen at one junction end. J is TRBJ1-5 and V is TRBV19; D remains unclear. The CDR3 is 15 amino acids. The germline gives CDR1 LNHDA, CDR2 SQIVND (reference sequence). CDR3 DNA: TGTGTCAGTAGTATTGACGGGAGGACCAATCAGCCCCAGCATTTT. Translating gives CVSSIDGRTNQPQHF.

V gene TRBV7-9 combines with J gene TRBJ2-2; either TRBD1 or TRBD2 may fit D (5 bases each). The CDR3 totals 16 residues. V was trimmed by 5 bases and J by 4 bases, leaving 17 bases between them. From germline, CDR1 is SEHNR and CDR2 FQNEAQ (reference sequence). Here the CDR3 reads CASSTRRDVATGELFF. CDR3 sequence (DNA): TGTGCCAGCAGCACCCGACGGGACGTAGCCACCGGGGAGCTGTTTTTT.